These 10 T cell receptor beta chains were all obtained from the same sample, sequenced in a study of T cells in tuberculosis. Profiled with immunoSEQ multiplex PCR; TCRdb holds only in-frame clones, not every one. The sample shows approximately 35,000 clones, approximately 97% of them seen only once. The sample consisted of PBMCs. These receptors came from a donor between 10 and 35 years old with latent tuberculosis or without tuberculosis infection.

This chain links TRBV25-1 with TRBJ2-7; possible D gene TRBD2, 6 bases. The CDR3 totals 13 residues. Germline V gene data show CDR1 as MGHDK and CDR2 as SYGVNS. V lost 7 bases and J lost 1, with 11 bases in between. The CDR3 DNA is TGTGCCAGCACCCCTGGAGGGTCCTACGAGCAGTACTTC. Amino acid sequence: CASTPGGSYEQYF.

The V call is TRBV20-1, the J call TRBJ2-7; TRBD1 aligns across 7 bases. CDR1 is DFQATT, CDR2 SNEGSKA, per germline (reference sequence). The junction had 1 base not matched to a gene; V was cut back by 5 bases and J by 3 bases. This CDR3 comprises 11 residues. The CDR3 region has the DNA TGCAGTGCTGGGACAGACTACGAGCAGTACTTC. Translation: CSAGTDYEQYF.

V gene TRBV28 combines with J gene TRBJ1-4, with TRBD1 matching 7 bases. Germline V CDR1 and CDR2: MDHEN, SYDVKM. The CDR3 runs to 15 residues. With V trimmed by 6 bases and J by 5 bases, 9 bases remained unmatched. In DNA form, the CDR3 reads TGTGCCAGCAGGATGTACAGGGGTCTGAATGAAAAACTGTTTTTT. Amino acids: CASRMYRGLNEKLFF. The whole variable domain, filled in from reference TRBV28 and TRBJ1-4, reads DVKVTQSSRYLVKRTGEKVFLECVQDMDHENMFWYRQDPGLGLRLIYFSYDVKMKEKGDIPEGYSVSREKKERFSLILESASTNQTSMYLCASRMYRGLNEKLFFGSGTQLSVL.

The J gene is TRBJ2-7, the V gene TRBV10-3, with D perhaps TRBD2 (5 bases). CDR3 length equals 14 residues. V was clipped by 0 bases and J by 2 bases, with 8 bases between them. Germline V gives CDR1 ENHRY, CDR2 SYGVKD. CDR3 bases: TGTGCCATCAGTGAGTCAAGGACTCCCTACGAGCAGTACTTC. This codes for CAISESRTPYEQYF.

The chain employs TRBV20-1 and TRBJ1-1; TRBD1 matches at 7 bases. Germline CDR1 DFQATT, CDR2 SNEGSKA (reference sequence). This CDR3 has 11 amino acids. Germline trimming cut 6 bases from V and 5 bases from J; bases unmatched to any gene: 3. The CDR3 nucleotides read TGCAGTGCCCTACAGGGGACTGAAGCTTTCTTT. This translates into CSALQGTEAFF.

V is TRBV19 and J is TRBJ2-7; TRBD2 matches 12 bases. The CDR3 consists of 15 residues. CDR1 is LNHDA and CDR2 is SQIVND in the germline V gene (reference sequence). V was pared by 4 bases and J by 4 bases, with 5 bases of the junction left unmatched. The CDR3 sequence: CASSTAGTSGYEQYF. The CDR3 bases are TGTGCCAGTAGTACGGCCGGGACTAGCGGGTACGAGCAGTACTTC.

This clone showed up just once. V is TRBV28 and J is TRBJ1-4; D is possibly TRBD1 (6 bases). CDR1 and CDR2 from the germline V gene are MDHEN and SYDVKM. The CDR3 covers 16 residues. The V gene lost 2 bases and the J gene lost 2 bases, with 12 bases spanning the gap. This chain's CDR3 is CASSLPTGGTNEKLFF. DNA for the CDR3: TGTGCCAGCAGTTTACCGACAGGTGGTACTAATGAAAAACTGTTTTTT.

The gene calls are TRBV6-6 and TRBJ2-3; D possibly corresponds to TRBD2 (6 bases). The CDR3 is made up of 13 amino acids. Trimming shortened V by 7 bases and J by 2 bases, and 10 bases separated the two germline ends. Germline-derived CDR1 and CDR2 are MNHNY and SVGAGI (reference sequence). The CDR3 is CASMDYHTDTQYF. Here the CDR3 DNA reads TGTGCCAGCATGGACTACCACACAGATACGCAGTATTTT.

In regard to this clone: A read error may produce the germline difference seen at one junction end. This sequence joins TRBV30 and TRBJ1-2; D is unresolved. CDR1 GTSNPN and CDR2 SVGIG come from the germline V gene (reference sequence). This CDR3 spans 15 amino acids. The CDR3 bases are TGTGCCTGGAGTGATCCCGTTACAAGGAACTATGGCTACACCTTT. This encodes CAWSDPVTRNYGYTF.

V and J are TRBV2 and TRBJ1-4; D may be TRBD1 (6 bases). V was clipped by 6 bases and J by 3 bases, with 14 bases between them. CDR1 is SNHLY, CDR2 FYNNEI, per germline. The CDR3 is 15 amino acids. The CDR3 loop reads CASRDRTVSNEKLFF. The CDR3 DNA is TGTGCCAGCAGAGATCGGACAGTGTCTAATGAAAAACTGTTTTTT. The full variable domain, in which reference TRBV2 and TRBJ1-4 provide the parts outside the CDR3, is EPEVTQTPSHQVTQMGQEVILRCVPISNHLYFYWYRQILGQKVEFLVSFYNNEISEKSEIFDDQFSVERPDGSNFTLKIRSTKLEDSAMYFCASRDRTVSNEKLFFGSGTQLSVL.